Following are 14 T cell receptor beta chains from one sample sequenced in a study of cytomegalovirus exposure and HLA in healthy donors (dated by TCRdb to between 2016 and 2019). Library preparation employed the immunoSEQ multiplex PCR assay. For the multiplex PCR, a mixture combining 60 forward primers for TCR Vbeta segments and 13 reverse primers for TCR Jbeta segments was used. As stored in TCRdb, this immuneACCESS dataset retains in-frame rearrangements with V and J assigned. A fraction of the clones does not appear; measured against another copy, unresolved V genes explain less than half of the discrepancy, and the remainder lacks a known reason. The sample table lists about 140,000 clones, 76% of them with a count of one. The top ten constitute roughly 4% of the sample. What was sequenced was PBMCs. Receptor source: a man between 18 and 35 years old in good health and CMV-seronegative.

This clone came up a few times. CDR3 sequence reads: CASKQQGPDPKEQYF. CDR3 nucleotides: TGTGCCAGCAAACAACAGGGCCCAGACCCGAAAGAGCAGTACTTC. This chain joins TRBV6-1 and TRBJ2-7, with a tentative D call TRBD1 (6 bases). The CDR3 contains 15 residues. CDR1 MNHNS and CDR2 SASEGT come from the germline V gene. Trimming removed 7 bases at V and 7 bases at J, with 23 bases between.

The J gene is TRBJ2-1, the V gene TRBV7-9, with D tentatively TRBD2 (6 bases). Germline V gene data show CDR1 as SEHNR and CDR2 as FQNEAQ (reference sequence). This CDR3 has 15 amino acids. Deletions cut 4 bases from V and 9 bases from J, with 19 bases between. CDR3 loop: CASSSQRDSRLEQFF. The CDR3 nucleotides read TGTGCCAGCAGCTCCCAACGGGACTCCCGACTTGAGCAGTTCTTC.

The rearrangement joins TRBV7-6 to TRBJ2-2; TRBD2 matches 12 bases. V shed 5 bases and J 8 bases; nucleotides not matched to a gene: 9. The CDR3 totals 16 residues. Per the germline V gene, CDR1 is SGHVS and CDR2 is FNYEAQ. The CDR3 nucleotides are TGTGCCAGCAGCCCAACTAGCGGGGGGTTTCTAGGGGAGCTGTTTTTT. As protein: CASSPTSGGFLGELFF.

The chain combines TRBV7-3 with TRBJ2-1; TRBD2 matches at 9 bases. J was trimmed by 4 bases and V by 2 bases; bases with no gene match: 9. Per the germline V gene, CDR1 is SGHTA and CDR2 is FQGTGA. The CDR3 spans 17 residues. The CDR3 region is CASSLDAGGPGYNEQFF. In DNA form, the CDR3 reads TGTGCCAGCAGCTTAGACGCGGGAGGGCCCGGTTACAATGAGCAGTTCTTC.

The table lists this clone with a few counts. The rearrangement links TRBV15 to TRBJ2-1, with 7 bases aligning to TRBD1. This CDR3 has 12 residues. Losses at the gene ends were 4 bases for V and 16 bases for J; bases not matched to a gene: 10. Per the germline V gene, CDR1 is LNHNV and CDR2 is YYDKDF (reference sequence). CDR3 in amino acids: CATSTHTGAVFF. CDR3 in DNA: TGTGCCACCAGCACACACACAGGGGCGGTTTTCTTC.

With regard to this clone: Other DNA sequences in the same sample also yield this CDR3. The chain couples TRBV7-3 to TRBJ2-2; 7 bases agree with TRBD1. The CDR3 spans 13 residues. CDR1 is SGHTA and CDR2 is FQGTGA in the germline V gene. V was pared by 11 bases and J by 1 base, with 4 bases of the junction left unmatched. CDR3 protein: CASRTGNTGELFF. As DNA, the CDR3 is TGTGCCTCCCGGACAGGGAACACCGGGGAGCTGTTTTTT. Drawing the rest from reference TRBV7-3 and TRBJ2-2, the complete variable domain is GAGVSQTPSNKVTEKGKYVELRCDPISGHTALYWYRQSLGQGPEFLIYFQGTGAADDSGLPNDRFFAVRPEGSVSTLKIQRTERGDSAVYLCASRTGNTGELFFGEGSRLTVL.

The rearrangement uses TRBV7-7 and TRBJ2-3; 10 nucleotides match TRBD2. This CDR3 has 18 amino acids. The junction had 13 bases not matched to a gene; V was cut back by 5 bases and J by 2 bases. Germline V CDR1 and CDR2: SSHAT, FNYEAQ (reference sequence). CDR3 sequence: CASSALWGSGGNTDTQYF. CDR3 nucleotides: TGTGCCAGCAGCGCACTTTGGGGTAGCGGGGGGAACACAGATACGCAGTATTTT.

This chain links TRBV5-1 with TRBJ1-2; no definite D call. V lost 1 base to trimming and J lost 2 bases, with 6 bases between them. From germline, CDR1 is SGHRS and CDR2 YFSETQ. The CDR3 runs 13 residues. The CDR3 DNA is TGCGCCAGCAGCTTGAACCAGAACTATGGCTACACCTTC. Amino acids: CASSLNQNYGYTF.

The rearrangement links TRBV30 to TRBJ2-5, with D tentatively TRBD1 (6 bases). Germline lookup yields CDR1 GTSNPN and CDR2 SVGIG (reference sequence). The V gene lost 3 bases and the J gene lost 1 base, with 15 bases spanning the gap. The CDR3 is made up of 15 amino acids. This chain's CDR3 is CAWSPWTVGQETQYF. Written as DNA, the CDR3 is TGTGCCTGGAGCCCCTGGACAGTAGGCCAAGAGACCCAGTACTTC.

With regard to this clone: A read error may produce the germline difference seen at one junction end. The rearrangement uses TRBV19 and TRBJ1-2; weak D call: TRBD1 (5 bases). The CDR3 spans 13 residues. The germline V gene encodes CDR1 LNHDA and CDR2 SQIVND (reference sequence). CDR3 DNA: TGTGCCACACAACAGGCGCGGAACTATGGCTACCCCTTC. Translation gives CATQQARNYGYPF.

This clone was found a few times. The V and J genes are TRBV7-6 and TRBJ2-2, with a tentative D call TRBD2 (7 bases). The V gene lost 5 bases and the J gene lost 5 bases, with 12 bases spanning the gap. In germline, CDR1 is SGHVS, CDR2 FNYEAQ. This CDR3 spans 14 amino acids. CDR3 in amino acids: CASSQRGGTGELFF. The DNA of the CDR3 is TGTGCCAGCAGCCAGAGGGGGGGGACCGGGGAGCTGTTTTTT.

The genes are TRBV29-1 and TRBJ1-1; D may be TRBD1 (5 bases). The V and J ends lost 6 bases and 11 bases respectively, with 13 bases between them. There are 10 residues in the CDR3. The germline V gene encodes CDR1 SQVTM and CDR2 ANQGSEA. CDR3 nucleotides: TGCAGCGTGACCGGGACTAAGGCTTTCTTT. It yields the protein CSVTGTKAFF.

The chain has TRBV7-6 and TRBJ2-7; TRBD2 is a possible D gene (7 bases). This CDR3 region has 16 residues. The ends were cut back, 1 base at V and 6 bases at J, with 19 bases in the middle. CDR1 and CDR2 from the germline V gene are SGHVS and FNYEAQ. CDR3 DNA: TGTGCCAGCAGCTTAGAGGGGGGGGCTACTGTTCGCGAGCAGTACTTC. Translated: CASSLEGGATVREQYF.

The chain recombines TRBV19 with TRBJ2-5; D possibly corresponds to TRBD2 (5 bases). Per the germline V gene, CDR1 is LNHDA and CDR2 is SQIVND (reference sequence). V was cut by 3 bases and J by 2 bases, with 16 bases left in between. CDR3 length: 16 residues. CDR3 sequence reads: CASSITGNGGQETQYF. The CDR3 DNA reads TGTGCCAGTAGTATTACTGGGAATGGAGGTCAAGAGACCCAGTACTTC.